These 4 T cell receptor beta chains were all obtained from the same sample, sequenced in a study of shared clonotypes between healthy human individuals. The protocol was immunoSEQ multiplex PCR, while the TCRdb copy is restricted to in-frame clones and leaves out a portion. This table holds about 490,000 clones, approximately 79% found once. The material sequenced was PBMCs. Receptor source: a woman between 40 and 50 years old in good health. Some clones in this sample may be carry-over from other donors' samples.

This sequence joins TRBV4-2 and TRBJ2-5; 8 bases are shared with TRBD1. Losses at the gene ends were 3 bases for V and 0 bases for J; bases not matched to a gene: 3. This CDR3 is built from 15 residues. Germline CDR1 reads LGHNA; CDR2 reads YNFKEQ. CDR3 residues: CASSHRGRDQETQYF. DNA for the CDR3: TGTGCCAGCAGCCACAGGGGGCGAGACCAAGAGACCCAGTACTTC.

This chain uses TRBV30 with TRBJ1-4; no definite D call. With 0 bases removed from V and 4 bases from J, the gap between germline ends came to 15 bases. The CDR3 runs 16 residues. Germline assignment: CDR1 GTSNPN and CDR2 SVGIG (reference sequence). CDR3 coding DNA: TGTGCCTGGAGTGTACGGTCCGGACTCAGTAATGAAAAACTGTTTTTT. Encoded protein: CAWSVRSGLSNEKLFF.

V is TRBV7-8 and J is TRBJ2-7; no firm D call. CDR1 and CDR2 (germline): SGHVS, FQNEAQ. CDR3 length equals 11 residues. The V end was cut by 8 bases, the J end by 5 bases, with 10 bases between. The CDR3 coding sequence is TGTGCCAGCTCGTACTACGACGAGCAGTACTTC. Its protein product is CASSYYDEQYF.

J is TRBJ1-5 and V is TRBV10-3, with 8 nucleotides matching TRBD1. The CDR3 totals 18 residues. V gave up 3 bases and J gave up 6 bases; unmatched junction bases: 16. In germline, CDR1 is ENHRY, CDR2 SYGVKD. The CDR3 DNA sequence: TGTGCCATCAGTGAATCCGGGACAGGTAGAACCCCAGGTCAGCCCCAGCATTTT. This translates into CAISESGTGRTPGQPQHF.